Below, 25 T cell receptor beta chains from the same sample are listed, as sequenced in a study of Ad26.COV2.S vaccination and SARS-CoV-2 variants. Data came from immunoSEQ multiplex PCR; TCRdb stores just in-frame clones and leaves some out. The table includes about 480,000 clones, approximately 90% detected once. The treatment: about 20 received Ad26.COV2.S at low or high dose, single or two shots; about 5 received placebo; per-sample allocation not given. Following the first vaccine or placebo injection, samples were taken on day 63. The source material was peripheral blood, sampled in a trial of Ad26.COV2.S vaccine versus placebo. The receptors stem from a person between 18 and 60 years old who received the Ad26.COV2.S COVID-19 vaccine or a placebo.

V gene TRBV28 combines with J gene TRBJ2-3; D unresolved. The germline V and J ends were trimmed by 7 bases and 0 bases, with 11 bases remaining between them. The length of the CDR3 is 14 residues. Germline assignment: CDR1 MDHEN and CDR2 SYDVKM. The CDR3 DNA follows: TGTGCCAGCACCGAGCAGGTCAGCACAGATACGCAGTATTTT. Translating gives CASTEQVSTDTQYF.

J is TRBJ2-7 and V is TRBV6-5; D is ambiguous. This CDR3 is built from 11 residues. Trimming removed 7 bases from V and 6 bases from J, with 10 bases in between. From germline, CDR1 is MNHEY and CDR2 SVGAGI. The CDR3 sequence is CASKNDFEQYF. The CDR3 DNA reads TGTGCCAGCAAGAATGATTTCGAGCAGTACTTC.

The chain uses TRBV28 and TRBJ2-7, with D possibly being TRBD2 (6 bases). The CDR3 spans 15 residues. Germline V CDR1 and CDR2: MDHEN, SYDVKM. The V end lost 7 bases, the J end lost 1 base, and 17 bases lay between the germline ends. CDR3 sequence reads: CASNTWRGPSYEQYF. In DNA, the CDR3 is TGTGCCAGCAACACCTGGAGGGGACCGTCCTACGAGCAGTACTTC.

This sequence joins TRBV7-9 and TRBJ2-5, with 7 nucleotides matching TRBD1. This CDR3 contains 14 residues. V was pared by 5 bases and J by 2 bases, with 5 bases of the junction left unmatched. Per the germline V gene, CDR1 is SEHNR and CDR2 is FQNEAQ (reference sequence). CDR3 in amino acids: CASSPRTGQETQYF. CDR3 sequence (DNA): TGTGCCAGCAGCCCCAGGACAGGTCAAGAGACCCAGTACTTC.

The chain couples TRBV9 to TRBJ2-7; D unclear. Per the germline V gene, CDR1 is SGDLS and CDR2 is YYNGEE. V dropped 5 bases and J dropped 5 bases, with 14 bases sitting between them. The CDR3 is 13 residues long. The CDR3 sequence is CASSSVPSDEQYF. Here the CDR3 DNA reads TGTGCCAGCAGTTCAGTCCCGAGCGACGAGCAGTACTTC.

This clone was seen a handful of times. The chain employs TRBV27 and TRBJ1-1; D remains unclear. Germline loops: CDR1 MNHEY, CDR2 SMNVEV (reference sequence). Trimming left V 0 bases short and J 0 bases short, with 17 bases between. CDR3 length: 18 residues. Here the CDR3 reads CASSLSRLGLLMNTEAFF. The CDR3 DNA reads TGTGCCAGCAGTTTATCACGGCTGGGCTTACTTATGAACACTGAAGCTTTCTTT.

The V call is TRBV7-2, the J call TRBJ2-3; D call uncertain. The CDR3 has 15 residues. Germline V gene sequence: CDR1 SGHTA, CDR2 FQGNSA. The V gene lost 4 bases and the J gene lost 2 bases, with 13 bases spanning the gap. The CDR3 nucleotides are TGTGCCAGCAGCTACGACGGAATAAACACAGATACGCAGTATTTT. Amino acids: CASSYDGINTDTQYF. Combining the CDR3 with reference TRBV7-2 and TRBJ2-3 gives the whole variable domain GAGVSQSPSNKVTEKGKDVELRCDPISGHTALYWYRQSLGQGLEFLIYFQGNSAPDKSGLPSDRFSAERTGGSVSTLTIQRTQQEDSAVYLCASSYDGINTDTQYFGPGTRLTVL.

The chain is built from TRBV18 and TRBJ1-5, with a weak D call TRBD1 (6 bases). Germline assignment: CDR1 KGHSH and CDR2 LQKENI. The CDR3 has 16 residues. V was pared by 3 bases and J by 2 bases, with 14 bases between. The CDR3 loop is CASSPKGGGGNQPQHF. CDR3 bases: TGTGCCAGCTCACCGAAGGGGGGTGGGGGCAATCAGCCCCAGCATTTT.

This sequence joins TRBV7-9 and TRBJ2-2, with 11 bases matching TRBD1. The germline CDR1 and CDR2 sequences are SEHNR and FQNEAQ (reference sequence). Losses at the gene ends were 4 bases for V and 6 bases for J; bases not matched to a gene: 7. The CDR3 length is 16 residues. The CDR3 is CASSSPPGQGAGELFF. The CDR3, as DNA: TGTGCCAGCAGCTCCCCACCGGGACAGGGGGCCGGGGAGCTGTTTTTT.

This rearrangement joins TRBV5-1 to TRBJ2-1, with TRBD2 matching over 10 bases. Germline V gene sequence: CDR1 SGHRS, CDR2 YFSETQ. The CDR3 totals 14 residues. The ends lost 9 bases at V and 9 bases at J; junction bases unmatched: 12. This CDR3 is CATTPSGSSGEQFF. The CDR3 bases are TGCGCCACCACCCCTAGCGGGAGTAGCGGTGAGCAGTTCTTC.

This clone occurred once. The genes are TRBV11-2 and TRBJ1-5; D possibly corresponds to TRBD1 (5 bases). Germline lookup yields CDR1 SGHAT and CDR2 FQNNGV. The CDR3 totals 15 residues. The V gene lost 5 bases and the J gene lost 3 bases, with 14 bases spanning the gap. The CDR3 nucleotides read TGTGCCAGCAGCGCGTCCGGGGGTAACAATCAGCCCCAGCATTTT. This translates into CASSASGGNNQPQHF.

The chain uses TRBV27 and TRBJ2-7; D uncertain. Germline loops: CDR1 MNHEY, CDR2 SMNVEV (reference sequence). V was pared by 3 bases and J by 3 bases, with 9 bases between. The CDR3 runs to 13 residues. CDR3 sequence: CASSFLPVYEQYF. Written as DNA, the CDR3 is TGTGCCAGCAGTTTTCTTCCGGTCTACGAGCAGTACTTC.

As for this clone: It is likely a read error: a sequence one base away is far more abundant. CDR3 protein: CASSGRYGYTF. The CDR3, as DNA: TGTGCCAGCAGCGGAAGATATGGCTACACCTTC. The V gene is TRBV28, the J gene TRBJ1-2; D gene ambiguous. V was shortened by 6 bases and J by 5 bases, with 7 bases between the two germline ends. CDR3 length equals 11 residues. The V gene's germline CDR1 is MDHEN and CDR2 SYDVKM.

A note on this clone: At one end the junction does not follow the germline gene, possibly because of a read error. The V gene is TRBV30, the J gene TRBJ1-6; a weak D match, TRBD1 (6 bases). The CDR3 has 14 residues. The germline CDR1 and CDR2 sequences are GTSNPN and SVGIG (reference sequence). This chain's CDR3 is CARSDTRTDSPLHF. CDR3 sequence (DNA): TGTGCCCGGAGCGACACTCGGACAGATTCACCCCTCCACTTT.

The genes are TRBV9 and TRBJ2-3; D is unresolved. CDR1 SGDLS and CDR2 YYNGEE come from the germline V gene. Trimming removed 0 bases from V and 3 bases from J, with 11 bases in between. The CDR3 is made up of 15 amino acids. The CDR3 nucleotides read TGTGCCAGCAGCGTAGGTGGCAGTCCGACAGATACGCAGTATTTT. It is translated as CASSVGGSPTDTQYF.

This chain links TRBV19 with TRBJ2-1, with 7 positions matching TRBD2. Germline CDR1 reads LNHDA; CDR2 reads SQIVND (reference sequence). The CDR3 runs 18 residues. V was pared by 1 base and J by 5 bases, with 14 bases of the junction left unmatched. CDR3 in amino acids: CASSIAFGGRGWDNEQFF. CDR3 DNA: TGTGCCAGTAGTATAGCGTTTGGCGGGAGAGGATGGGACAATGAGCAGTTCTTC.

The genes are TRBV28 and TRBJ1-5; TRBD1 is a possible D gene (6 bases). V was trimmed by 5 bases and J by 8 bases, leaving 10 bases between them. There are 12 residues in the CDR3. Germline CDR1 is MDHEN and CDR2 is SYDVKM. The CDR3 reads CASSQGWEPQHF. CDR3 nucleotides: TGTGCCAGCAGTCAGGGGTGGGAGCCCCAGCATTTT.

This clone appeared once. The J gene is TRBJ2-1, the V gene TRBV6-4, with a tentative D call TRBD2 (6 bases). The CDR3 has 16 amino acids. From germline, CDR1 is MRHNA and CDR2 SNTAGT. The V gene lost 2 bases and the J gene lost 2 bases, with 13 bases spanning the gap. CDR3 region: CASSDPSGRPYNEQFF. CDR3 nucleotide sequence: TGTGCCAGCAGTGACCCAAGCGGGCGGCCCTACAATGAGCAGTTCTTC.

This clone was picked up a small number of times. The chain employs TRBV7-2 and TRBJ2-7; TRBD1 agrees at 9 bases. Germline assignment: CDR1 SGHTA and CDR2 FQGNSA. The CDR3 spans 14 residues. V was pared by 5 bases and J by 4 bases, with 6 bases of the junction left unmatched. The CDR3 bases are TGTGCCAGCAGCCGCGACAGGGGGGTATACGAGCAGTACTTC. Translation gives CASSRDRGVYEQYF.

CDR3 nucleotide sequence: TGTGCCAGCAGCCAATCCAGACAGACAGGGAAATTCTTC. Encoded protein: CASSQSRQTGKFF. The chain carries TRBV14 and TRBJ2-1, with TRBD1 matching over 7 bases. The length of the CDR3 is 13 residues. Per the germline V gene, CDR1 is SGHDN and CDR2 is FVKESK. After removal of 2 bases from V and 16 bases from J, the junction contained 11 bases not matched to a gene.

J is TRBJ1-2 and V is TRBV3-1 (or the pseudogene TRBV3-2), with a tentative D call TRBD1 (6 bases). The CDR3 runs 15 residues. V lost 0 bases and J lost 7, with 15 bases in between. Germline V gene sequence: CDR1 LGHDT, CDR2 YNNKEL (reference sequence). In nucleotides, the CDR3 is TGTGCCAGCAGCCAAGATTTGGGGGGCCAGGCTGGCTACACCTTC. This gives the protein CASSQDLGGQAGYTF.

This rearrangement joins TRBV11-2 to TRBJ2-5, with 13 bases identical to TRBD2. This CDR3 has 15 residues. CDR1 and CDR2 (germline): SGHAT, FQNNGV. V was pared by 5 bases and J by 5 bases, with 5 bases of the junction left unmatched. The chain's CDR3 is CASSPGTSGTETQYF. DNA of the CDR3: TGTGCCAGCAGCCCCGGGACTAGCGGGACCGAGACCCAGTACTTC.

The chain carries TRBV5-1 and TRBJ1-2; D is undetermined. Germline V gene sequence: CDR1 SGHRS, CDR2 YFSETQ. The CDR3 length is 14 residues. With 5 bases removed from V and 8 bases from J, the gap between germline ends came to 19 bases. The chain's CDR3 is CASRPTGSRGGYTF. The CDR3 DNA reads as TGCGCCAGCAGACCCACCGGGAGCCGAGGAGGCTACACCTTC.

The chain uses TRBV30 and TRBJ1-4, with 9 bases identical to TRBD1. Unmatched junction bases numbered 15, after V lost 4 bases and J lost 6 bases. This CDR3 spans 17 amino acids. In germline, CDR1 is GTSNPN, CDR2 SVGIG (reference sequence). The CDR3 coding sequence is TGTGCCTGGAACTCGCCGGGACAGGGCTCCGGAGATGAAAAACTGTTTTTT. This translates into CAWNSPGQGSGDEKLFF.

The chain has TRBV5-1 and TRBJ1-4; D may be TRBD1 (5 bases). The CDR3 is made up of 15 amino acids. V shed 1 base and J shed 12 bases, with 19 bases lying between them. The germline gives CDR1 SGHRS, CDR2 YFSETQ. The CDR3 DNA sequence: TGCGCCAGCAGCTTGTCGGGACTATTGACGACGGAACTGTTTTTT. It is translated as CASSLSGLLTTELFF.